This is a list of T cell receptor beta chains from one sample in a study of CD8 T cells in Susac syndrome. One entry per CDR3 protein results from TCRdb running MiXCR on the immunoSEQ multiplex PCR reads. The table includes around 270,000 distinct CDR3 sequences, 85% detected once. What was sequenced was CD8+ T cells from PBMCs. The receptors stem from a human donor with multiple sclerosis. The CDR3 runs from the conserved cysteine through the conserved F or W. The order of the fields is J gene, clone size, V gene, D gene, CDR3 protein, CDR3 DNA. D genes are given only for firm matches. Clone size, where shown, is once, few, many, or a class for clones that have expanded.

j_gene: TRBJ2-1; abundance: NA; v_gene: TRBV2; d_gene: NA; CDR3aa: CASSERVLYNEQFF; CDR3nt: TGTGCCAGCAGTGAAAGGGTCTTATACAATGAGCAGTTCTTC
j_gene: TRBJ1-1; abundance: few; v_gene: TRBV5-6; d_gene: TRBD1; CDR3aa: CASSETGSFTEAFF; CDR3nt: TGTGCCAGCAGCGAGACAGGGAGCTTCACTGAAGCTTTCTTT
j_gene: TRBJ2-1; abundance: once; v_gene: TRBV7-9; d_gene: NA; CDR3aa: CASSSASFHEQFF; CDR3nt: TGTGCCAGCAGCTCAGCCAGTTTTCATGAGCAGTTCTTC
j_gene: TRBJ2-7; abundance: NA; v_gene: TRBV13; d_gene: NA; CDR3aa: CASSPPSDYEQYF; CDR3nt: TGTGCCAGCAGCCCACCTAGCGACTACGAGCAGTACTTC
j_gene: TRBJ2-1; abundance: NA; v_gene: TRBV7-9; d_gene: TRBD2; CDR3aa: CASSLLLAGAALTYNEQFF; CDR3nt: TGTGCCAGCAGTCTCCTACTAGCGGGAGCCGCCCTCACCTACAATGAGCAGTTCTTC
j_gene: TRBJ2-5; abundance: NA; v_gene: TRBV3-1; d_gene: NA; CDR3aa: CASSQEGNTFYQETQYF; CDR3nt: TGTGCCAGCAGCCAAGAGGGCAATACCTTTTACCAAGAGACCCAGTACTTC
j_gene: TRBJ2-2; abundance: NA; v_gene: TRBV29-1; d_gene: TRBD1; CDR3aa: CSVKTGEGTGELFF; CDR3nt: TGCAGCGTTAAAACAGGGGAAGGGACCGGGGAGCTGTTTTTT
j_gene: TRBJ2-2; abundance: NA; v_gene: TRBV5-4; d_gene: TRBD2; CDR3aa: CASSLRTSRSGELFF; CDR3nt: TGTGCCAGCAGCCTACGGACTAGCCGTTCCGGGGAGCTGTTTTTT
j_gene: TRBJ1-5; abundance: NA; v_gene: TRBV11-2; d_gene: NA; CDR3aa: CASSLGTGRRYQPQHF; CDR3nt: TGTGCCAGCAGCTTAGGTACAGGGAGGAGATATCAGCCCCAGCATTTT
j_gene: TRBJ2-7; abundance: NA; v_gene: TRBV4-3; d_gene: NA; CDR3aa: CASSRGRDKKPPYEQYF; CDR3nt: TGCGCCAGCAGCCGAGGGAGGGACAAGAAACCTCCCTACGAGCAGTACTTC
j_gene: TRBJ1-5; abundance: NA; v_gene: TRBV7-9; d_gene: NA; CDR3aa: CASTGGGGQPQHF; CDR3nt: TGTGCCAGCACTGGGGGGGGCGGGCAGCCCCAGCATTTT
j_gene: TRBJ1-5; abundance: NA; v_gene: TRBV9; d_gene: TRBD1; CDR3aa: CASSAGQGHQPQHF; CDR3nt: TGTGCCAGCAGCGCAGGACAGGGTCATCAGCCCCAGCATTTT
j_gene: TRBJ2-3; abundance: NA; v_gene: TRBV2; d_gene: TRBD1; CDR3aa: CASRELAGGITDTQYF; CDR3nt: TGTGCCAGCAGAGAACTGGCAGGGGGAATCACAGATACGCAGTATTTT
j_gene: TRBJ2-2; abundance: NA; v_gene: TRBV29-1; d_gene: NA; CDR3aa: CSERTRGAGELFF; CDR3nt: TGCAGCGAGAGGACTAGGGGGGCCGGGGAGCTGTTTTTT
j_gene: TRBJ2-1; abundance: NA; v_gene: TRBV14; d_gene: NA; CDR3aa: CASSQDFSEDEQFF; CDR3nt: TGTGCCAGCAGCCAAGATTTTTCGGAGGATGAGCAGTTCTTC
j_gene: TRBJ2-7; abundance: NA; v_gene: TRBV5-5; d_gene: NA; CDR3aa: CASSWGTHEQYF; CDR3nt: TGTGCCAGCAGTTGGGGGACGCACGAGCAGTACTTC
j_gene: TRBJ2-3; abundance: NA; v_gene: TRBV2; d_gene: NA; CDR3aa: CASSEEGASTDTQYF; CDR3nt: TGTGCCAGCAGTGAGGAGGGGGCCAGCACAGATACGCAGTATTTT
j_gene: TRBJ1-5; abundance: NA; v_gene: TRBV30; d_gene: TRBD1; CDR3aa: CAWSAGQGINQPQHF; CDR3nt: TGTGCCTGGAGTGCGGGACAGGGGATCAATCAGCCCCAGCATTTT
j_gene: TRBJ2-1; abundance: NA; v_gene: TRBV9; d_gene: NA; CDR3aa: CASSVEGPSGPEQFF; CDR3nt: TGTGCCAGCAGCGTAGAGGGACCCAGCGGGCCTGAGCAGTTCTTC
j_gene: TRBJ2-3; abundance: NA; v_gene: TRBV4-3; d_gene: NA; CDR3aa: CASSRSSRDRTDTQYF; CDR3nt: TGCGCCAGCAGCCGGTCTTCTAGGGACCGCACAGATACGCAGTATTTT
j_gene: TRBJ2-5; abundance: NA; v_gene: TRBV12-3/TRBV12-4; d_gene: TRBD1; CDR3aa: CASSFGRGRGWETQYF; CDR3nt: TGTGCCAGCAGTTTCGGCAGGGGGAGAGGTTGGGAGACCCAGTACTTC
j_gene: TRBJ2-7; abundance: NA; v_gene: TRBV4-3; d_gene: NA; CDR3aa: CASSQDSGADEQYF; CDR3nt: TGCGCCAGCAGCCAAGATTCGGGGGCTGACGAGCAGTACTTC
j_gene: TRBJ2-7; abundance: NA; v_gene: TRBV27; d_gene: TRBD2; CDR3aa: CASSPVTSGSYEQYF; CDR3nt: TGTGCCAGCAGCCCCGTAACTAGCGGTTCCTACGAGCAGTACTTC
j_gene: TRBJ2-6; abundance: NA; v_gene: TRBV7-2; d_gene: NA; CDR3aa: CASRPTVSGANVLTF; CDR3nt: TGTGCCAGCAGGCCGACAGTTTCTGGGGCCAACGTCCTGACTTTC
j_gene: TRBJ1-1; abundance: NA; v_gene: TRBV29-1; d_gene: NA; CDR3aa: CSVVSGLNTEAFF; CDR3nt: TGCAGCGTTGTCTCGGGGTTGAACACTGAAGCTTTCTTT
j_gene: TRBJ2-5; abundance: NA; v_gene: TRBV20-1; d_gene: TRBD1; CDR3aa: CSAGPQFRGLEETQYF; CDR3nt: TGCAGTGCTGGCCCCCAATTCAGGGGGTTGGAAGAGACCCAGTACTTC
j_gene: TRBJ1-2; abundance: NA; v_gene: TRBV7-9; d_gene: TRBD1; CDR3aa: CASSGGDRRDWYGYTF; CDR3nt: TGTGCCAGCAGCGGGGGGGACAGGCGAGATTGGTATGGCTACACCTTC
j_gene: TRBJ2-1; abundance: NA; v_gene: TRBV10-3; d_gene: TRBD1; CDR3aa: CAISDYTTGRSYNEQFF; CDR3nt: TGTGCCATCAGTGATTATACGACAGGGCGCTCCTACAATGAGCAGTTCTTC
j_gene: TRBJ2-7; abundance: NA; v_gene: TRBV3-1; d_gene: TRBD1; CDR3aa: CASSHDRESEQYF; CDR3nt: TGTGCCAGCAGCCACGACAGGGAAAGCGAGCAGTACTTC
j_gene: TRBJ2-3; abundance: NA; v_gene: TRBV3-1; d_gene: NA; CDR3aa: CASSQSLSTTDTQYF; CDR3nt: TGTGCCAGCAGCCAAAGCCTTAGCACCACAGATACGCAGTATTTT
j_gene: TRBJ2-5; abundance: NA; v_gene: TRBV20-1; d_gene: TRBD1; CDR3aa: CSARDGPDRGLGETQYF; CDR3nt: TGCAGTGCTAGAGATGGCCCCGACAGGGGGCTAGGGGAGACCCAGTACTTC
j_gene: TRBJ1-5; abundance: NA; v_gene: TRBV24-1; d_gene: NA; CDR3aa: CATSGQNQPQHF; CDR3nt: TGTGCCACCAGTGGCCAGAATCAGCCCCAGCATTTT
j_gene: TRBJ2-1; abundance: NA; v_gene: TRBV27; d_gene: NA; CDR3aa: CASGNIPAQGHSYNEQFF; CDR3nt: TGTGCCAGCGGGAACATACCCGCGCAGGGGCACTCCTACAATGAGCAGTTCTTC
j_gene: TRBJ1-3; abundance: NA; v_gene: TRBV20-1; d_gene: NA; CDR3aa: CSARALGDPSGNTIYF; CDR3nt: TGCAGTGCTAGAGCCCTAGGGGACCCCTCTGGAAACACCATATATTTT
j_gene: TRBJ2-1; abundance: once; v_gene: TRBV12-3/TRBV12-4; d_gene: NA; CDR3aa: CASSFFGGYNEQFF; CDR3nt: TGTGCCAGCAGTTTTTTTGGTGGCTACAATGAGCAGTTCTTC
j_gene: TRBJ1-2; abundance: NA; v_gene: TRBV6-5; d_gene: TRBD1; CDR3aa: CASSYSLRTGPNYGYTF; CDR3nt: TGTGCCAGCAGTTACTCGCTCCGGACAGGGCCGAACTATGGCTACACCTTC
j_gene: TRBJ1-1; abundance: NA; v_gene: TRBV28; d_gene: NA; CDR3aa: CASSRTDHTEAFF; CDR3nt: TGTGCCAGCAGTCGGACGGACCACACTGAAGCTTTCTTT
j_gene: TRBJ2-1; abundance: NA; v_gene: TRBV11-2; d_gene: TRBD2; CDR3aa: CATSGDSYNEQFF; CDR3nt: TGTGCCACAAGCGGGGACTCCTACAATGAGCAGTTCTTC
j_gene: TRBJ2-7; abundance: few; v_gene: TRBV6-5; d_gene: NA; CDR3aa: CASSYTSRDEQYF; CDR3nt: TGTGCCAGCAGTTACACCTCGAGAGACGAGCAGTACTTC
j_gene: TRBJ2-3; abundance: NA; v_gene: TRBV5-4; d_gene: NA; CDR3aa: CASSLRLTTDTQYF; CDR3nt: TGTGCCAGCAGCTTACGGCTAACCACAGATACGCAGTATTTT
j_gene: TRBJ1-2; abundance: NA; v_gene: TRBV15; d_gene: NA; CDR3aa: CATSSHYGLNYGYTF; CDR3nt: TGTGCCACCAGCAGTCATTACGGTCTTAACTATGGCTACACCTTC
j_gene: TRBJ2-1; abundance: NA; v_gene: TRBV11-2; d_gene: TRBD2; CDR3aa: CASSLVSSGGEQFF; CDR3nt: TGTGCCAGCAGCTTAGTCTCTAGCGGGGGGGAGCAGTTCTTC
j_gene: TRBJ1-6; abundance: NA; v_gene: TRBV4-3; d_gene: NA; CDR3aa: CASSQEGPGVPSPLHF; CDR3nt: TGCGCCAGCAGCCAAGAGGGGCCAGGGGTACCTTCACCCCTCCACTTT
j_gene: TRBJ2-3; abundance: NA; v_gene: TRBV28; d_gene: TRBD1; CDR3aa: CASGDRPTDTQYF; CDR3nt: TGTGCCAGCGGGGACAGACCCACAGATACGCAGTATTTT
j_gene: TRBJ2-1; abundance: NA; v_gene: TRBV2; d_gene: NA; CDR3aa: CASIEGRNEQFF; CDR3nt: TGTGCCAGCATCGAAGGGCGGAATGAGCAGTTCTTC
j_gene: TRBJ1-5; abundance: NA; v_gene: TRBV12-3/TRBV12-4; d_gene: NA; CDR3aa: CASSLSGVIQPQHF; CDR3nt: TGTGCCAGCAGTTTGTCAGGGGTCATCCAGCCCCAGCATTTT
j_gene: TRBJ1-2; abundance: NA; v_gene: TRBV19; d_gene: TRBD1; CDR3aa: CASSPGQGATNYGYTF; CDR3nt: TGTGCCAGTAGTCCGGGACAGGGGGCGACTAACTATGGCTACACCTTC
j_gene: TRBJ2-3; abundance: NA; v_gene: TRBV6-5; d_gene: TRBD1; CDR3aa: CASSYSEQGAVNTQYF; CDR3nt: TGTGCCAGCAGTTACTCGGAACAGGGGGCGGTGAATACGCAGTATTTT
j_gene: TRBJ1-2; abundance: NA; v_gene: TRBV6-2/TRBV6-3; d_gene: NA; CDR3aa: CASRTPGPNYGYTF; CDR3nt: TGTGCCAGCAGGACTCCGGGACCTAACTATGGCTACACCTTC
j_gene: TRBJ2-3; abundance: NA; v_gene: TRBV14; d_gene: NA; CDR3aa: CASSPWTAGTDTQYF; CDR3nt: TGTGCCAGCAGCCCGTGGACAGCCGGCACAGATACGCAGTATTTT